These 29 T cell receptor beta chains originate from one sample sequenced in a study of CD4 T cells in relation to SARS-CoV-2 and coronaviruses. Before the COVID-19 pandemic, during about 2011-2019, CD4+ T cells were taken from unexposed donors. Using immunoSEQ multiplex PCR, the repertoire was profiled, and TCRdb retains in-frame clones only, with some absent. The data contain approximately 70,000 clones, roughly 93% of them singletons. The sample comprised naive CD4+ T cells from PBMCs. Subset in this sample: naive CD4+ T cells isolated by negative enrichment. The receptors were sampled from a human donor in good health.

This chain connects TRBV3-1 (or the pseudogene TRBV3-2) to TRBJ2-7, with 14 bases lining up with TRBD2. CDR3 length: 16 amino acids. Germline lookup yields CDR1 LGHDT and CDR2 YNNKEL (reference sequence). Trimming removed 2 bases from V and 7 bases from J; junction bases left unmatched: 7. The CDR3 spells CASSQRGTSGRGEQYF. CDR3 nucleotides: TGTGCCAGCAGCCAAAGGGGGACTAGCGGGAGAGGGGAGCAGTACTTC.

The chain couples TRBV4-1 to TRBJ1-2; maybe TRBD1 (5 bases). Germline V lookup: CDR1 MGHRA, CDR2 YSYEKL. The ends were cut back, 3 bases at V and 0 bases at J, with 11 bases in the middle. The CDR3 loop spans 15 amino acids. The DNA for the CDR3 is TGCGCCAGCAGCCACGAGGGACCGGCTAACTATGGCTACACCTTC. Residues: CASSHEGPANYGYTF.

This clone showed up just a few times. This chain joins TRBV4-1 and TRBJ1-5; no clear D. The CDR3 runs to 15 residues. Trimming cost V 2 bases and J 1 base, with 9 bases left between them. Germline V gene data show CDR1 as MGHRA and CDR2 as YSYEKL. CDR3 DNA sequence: TGCGCCAGCAGCCAAAGAAGCTCGAGCAATCAGCCCCAGCATTTT. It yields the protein CASSQRSSSNQPQHF.

CDR3 region: CASSLATGARTDTQYF. CDR3 DNA: TGTGCCAGCAGCTTAGCTACGGGGGCCCGCACAGATACGCAGTATTTT. The chain is built from TRBV7-2 and TRBJ2-3; D may correspond to TRBD1 or TRBD2 (6 bases each). V was trimmed by 0 bases and J by 1 base, leaving 11 bases between them. Germline CDR1 and CDR2: SGHTA and FQGNSA. This CDR3 is built from 16 residues.

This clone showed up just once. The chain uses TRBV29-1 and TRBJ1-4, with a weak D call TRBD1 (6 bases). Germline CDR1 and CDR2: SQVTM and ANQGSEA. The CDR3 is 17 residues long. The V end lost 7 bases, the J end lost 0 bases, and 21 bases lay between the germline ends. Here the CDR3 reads CSAGLGHEIATNEKLFF. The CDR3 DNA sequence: TGCAGCGCCGGACTGGGACACGAGATAGCAACTAATGAAAAACTGTTTTTT.

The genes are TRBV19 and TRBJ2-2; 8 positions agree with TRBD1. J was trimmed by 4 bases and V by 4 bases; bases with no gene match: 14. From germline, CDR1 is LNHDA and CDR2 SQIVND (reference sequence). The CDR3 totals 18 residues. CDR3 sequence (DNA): TGTGCCAGTAGTAAGTCACACAGGGGGACCTATCGCACCGGGGAGCTGTTTTTT. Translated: CASSKSHRGTYRTGELFF.

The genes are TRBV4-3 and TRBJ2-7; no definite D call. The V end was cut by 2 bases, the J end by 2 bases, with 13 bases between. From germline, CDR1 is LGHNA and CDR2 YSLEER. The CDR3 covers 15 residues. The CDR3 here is CASSQRTMGTYEQYF. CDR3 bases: TGCGCCAGCAGCCAACGAACGATGGGTACCTACGAGCAGTACTTC.

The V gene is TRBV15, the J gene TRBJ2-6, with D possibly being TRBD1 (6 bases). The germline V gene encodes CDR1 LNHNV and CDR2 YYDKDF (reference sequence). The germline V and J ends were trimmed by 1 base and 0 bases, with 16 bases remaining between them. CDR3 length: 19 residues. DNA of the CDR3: TGTGCCACCAGCAGAGGAGTTGGACAGTTTAGCTCTGGGGCCAACGTCCTGACTTTC. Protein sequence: CATSRGVGQFSSGANVLTF.

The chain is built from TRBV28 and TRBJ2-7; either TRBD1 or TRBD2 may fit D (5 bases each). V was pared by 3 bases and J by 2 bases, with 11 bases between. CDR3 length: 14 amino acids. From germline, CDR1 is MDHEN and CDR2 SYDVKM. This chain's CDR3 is CASSFWDGTYEQYF. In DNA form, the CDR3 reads TGTGCCAGCAGTTTTTGGGACGGAACCTACGAGCAGTACTTC.

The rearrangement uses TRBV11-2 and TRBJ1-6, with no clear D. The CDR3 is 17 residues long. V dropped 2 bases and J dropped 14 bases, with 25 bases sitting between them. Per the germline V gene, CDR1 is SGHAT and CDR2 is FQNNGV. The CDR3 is CASSLPIGRFESRTLHF. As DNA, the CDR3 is TGTGCCAGCAGCTTACCGATCGGACGGTTTGAGAGTCGGACCCTCCACTTT.

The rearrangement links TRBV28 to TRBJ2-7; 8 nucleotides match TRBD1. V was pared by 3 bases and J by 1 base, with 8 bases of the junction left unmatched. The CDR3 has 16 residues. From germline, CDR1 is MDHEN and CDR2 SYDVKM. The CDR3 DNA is TGTGCCAGCAGTTTGGCCCGAGGGACAGGATCCTACGAGCAGTACTTC. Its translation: CASSLARGTGSYEQYF.

This chain's CDR3 is CASSRGLNYGYTF. The CDR3 DNA reads as TGTGCCAGTAGCCGGGGACTAAACTATGGCTACACCTTC. The chain uses TRBV19 and TRBJ1-2; D may be TRBD1 (5 bases). Germline CDR1 LNHDA, CDR2 SQIVND (reference sequence). This CDR3 comprises 13 residues. Between the trimmed V and J ends, which lost 6 bases and 2 bases, there was a span of 10 bases.

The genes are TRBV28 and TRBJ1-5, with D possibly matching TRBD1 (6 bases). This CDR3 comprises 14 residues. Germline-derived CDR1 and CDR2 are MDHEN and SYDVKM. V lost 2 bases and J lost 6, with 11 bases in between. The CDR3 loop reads CASSLIQGGQPQHF. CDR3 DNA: TGTGCCAGCAGTTTAATACAGGGTGGTCAGCCCCAGCATTTT.

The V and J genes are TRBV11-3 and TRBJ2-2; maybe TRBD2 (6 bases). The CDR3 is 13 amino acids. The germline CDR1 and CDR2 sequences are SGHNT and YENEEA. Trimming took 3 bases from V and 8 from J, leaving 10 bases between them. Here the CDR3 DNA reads TGTGCCAGCAGCTTCGCGGGGCAAGGGGAGCTGTTTTTT. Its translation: CASSFAGQGELFF.

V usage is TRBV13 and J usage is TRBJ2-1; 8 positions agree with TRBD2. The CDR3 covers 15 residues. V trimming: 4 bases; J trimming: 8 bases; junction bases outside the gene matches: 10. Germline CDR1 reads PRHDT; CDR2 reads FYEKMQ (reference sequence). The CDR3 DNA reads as TGTGCCAGCAGCTCCCAGCGGGAGTACCCTCATGAGCAGTTCTTC. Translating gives CASSSQREYPHEQFF.

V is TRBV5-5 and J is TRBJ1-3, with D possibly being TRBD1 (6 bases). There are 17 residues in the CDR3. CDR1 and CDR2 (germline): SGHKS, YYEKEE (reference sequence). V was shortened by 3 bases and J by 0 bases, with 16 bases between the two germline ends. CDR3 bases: TGTGCCAGCAGCTCTATAGGGGGGGCGCACTCTGGAAACACCATATATTTT. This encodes CASSSIGGAHSGNTIYF.

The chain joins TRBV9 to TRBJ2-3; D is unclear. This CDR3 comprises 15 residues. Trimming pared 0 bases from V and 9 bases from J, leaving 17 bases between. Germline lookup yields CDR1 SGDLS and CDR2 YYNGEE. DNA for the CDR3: TGTGCCAGCAGCGTAGGGTCTGGATTAGGTGGGACGCAGTATTTT. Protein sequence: CASSVGSGLGGTQYF.

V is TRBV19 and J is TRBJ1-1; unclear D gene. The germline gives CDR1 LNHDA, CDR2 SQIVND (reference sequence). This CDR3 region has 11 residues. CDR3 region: CAISRGFEAFF. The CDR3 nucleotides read TGTGCAATCTCCCGGGGTTTTGAAGCTTTCTTT.

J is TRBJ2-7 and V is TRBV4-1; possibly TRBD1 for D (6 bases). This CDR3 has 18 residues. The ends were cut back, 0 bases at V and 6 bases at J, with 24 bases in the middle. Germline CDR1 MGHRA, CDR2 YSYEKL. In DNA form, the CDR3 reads TGCGCCAGCAGCCAAGATCGCACCAAACAGGGAAGGGCGCGCGAGCAGTACTTC. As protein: CASSQDRTKQGRAREQYF.

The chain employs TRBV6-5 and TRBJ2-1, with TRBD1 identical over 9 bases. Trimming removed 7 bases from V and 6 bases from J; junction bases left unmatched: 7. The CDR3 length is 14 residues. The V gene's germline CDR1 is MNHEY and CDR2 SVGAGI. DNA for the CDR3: TGTGCCAGCACCAAAGGACAGGGGCTCAATGAGCAGTTCTTC. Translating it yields CASTKGQGLNEQFF.

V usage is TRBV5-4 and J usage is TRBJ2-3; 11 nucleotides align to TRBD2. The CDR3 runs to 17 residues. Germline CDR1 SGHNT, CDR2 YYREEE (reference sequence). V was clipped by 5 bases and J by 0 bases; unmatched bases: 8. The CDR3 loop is CASRMGTSGTSTDTQYF. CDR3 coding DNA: TGTGCCAGCAGAATGGGGACTAGCGGAACTAGCACAGATACGCAGTATTTT.

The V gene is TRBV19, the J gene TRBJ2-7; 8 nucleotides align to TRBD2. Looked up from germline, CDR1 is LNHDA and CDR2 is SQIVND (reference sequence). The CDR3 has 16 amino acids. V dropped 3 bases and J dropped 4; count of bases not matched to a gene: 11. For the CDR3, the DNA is TGTGCCAGTAGTATTAGTTGGCTAGCGGGCCCATACGAGCAGTACTTC. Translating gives CASSISWLAGPYEQYF.

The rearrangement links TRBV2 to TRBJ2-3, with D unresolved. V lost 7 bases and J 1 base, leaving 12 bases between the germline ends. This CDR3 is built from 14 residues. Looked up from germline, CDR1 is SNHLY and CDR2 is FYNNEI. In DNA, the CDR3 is TGTGCCAGCAACCCTTTTCGGGGCACAGATACGCAGTATTTT. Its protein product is CASNPFRGTDTQYF.

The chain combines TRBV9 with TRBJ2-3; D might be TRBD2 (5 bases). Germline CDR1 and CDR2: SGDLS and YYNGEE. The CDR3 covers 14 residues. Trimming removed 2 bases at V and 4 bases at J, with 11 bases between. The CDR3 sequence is CASSVTSGPDTQYF. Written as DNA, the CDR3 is TGTGCCAGCAGCGTTACCAGCGGCCCAGATACGCAGTATTTT.

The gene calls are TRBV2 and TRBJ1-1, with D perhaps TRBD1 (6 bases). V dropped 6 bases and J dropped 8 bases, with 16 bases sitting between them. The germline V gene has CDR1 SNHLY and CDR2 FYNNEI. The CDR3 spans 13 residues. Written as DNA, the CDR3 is TGTGCCAGCAGGGGGGGCCCCCGCGAGGAAGCTTTCTTT. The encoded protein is CASRGGPREEAFF. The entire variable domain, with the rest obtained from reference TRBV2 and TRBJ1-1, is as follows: EPEVTQTPSHQVTQMGQEVILRCVPISNHLYFYWYRQILGQKVEFLVSFYNNEISEKSEIFDDQFSVERPDGSNFTLKIRSTKLEDSAMYFCASRGGPREEAFFGQGTRLTVV.

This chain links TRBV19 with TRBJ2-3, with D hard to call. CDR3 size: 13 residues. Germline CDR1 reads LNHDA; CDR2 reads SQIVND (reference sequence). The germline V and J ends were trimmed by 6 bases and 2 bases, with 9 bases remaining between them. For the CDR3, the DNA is TGTGCCAGTAGCTTAAGGCCCACAGATACGCAGTATTTT. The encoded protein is CASSLRPTDTQYF.

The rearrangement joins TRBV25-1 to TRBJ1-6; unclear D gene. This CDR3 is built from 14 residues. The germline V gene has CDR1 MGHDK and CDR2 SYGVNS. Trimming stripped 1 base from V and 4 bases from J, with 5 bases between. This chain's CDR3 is CASSESGYNSPLHF. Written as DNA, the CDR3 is TGTGCCAGCAGTGAATCCGGGTATAATTCACCCCTCCACTTT.

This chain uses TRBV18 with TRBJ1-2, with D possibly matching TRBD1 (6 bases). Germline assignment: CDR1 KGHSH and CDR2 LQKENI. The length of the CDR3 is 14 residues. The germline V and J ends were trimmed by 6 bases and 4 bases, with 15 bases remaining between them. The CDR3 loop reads CASSPGDTFYGYTF. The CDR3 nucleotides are TGTGCCAGCTCCCCGGGGGACACCTTCTATGGCTACACCTTC.

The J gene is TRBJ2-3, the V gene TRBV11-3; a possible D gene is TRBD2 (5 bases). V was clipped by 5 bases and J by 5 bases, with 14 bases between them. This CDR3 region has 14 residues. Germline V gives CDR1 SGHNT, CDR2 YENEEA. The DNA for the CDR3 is TGTGCCAGCAGCGGTGGAGGAGTCATAGATACGCAGTATTTT. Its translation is CASSGGGVIDTQYF.